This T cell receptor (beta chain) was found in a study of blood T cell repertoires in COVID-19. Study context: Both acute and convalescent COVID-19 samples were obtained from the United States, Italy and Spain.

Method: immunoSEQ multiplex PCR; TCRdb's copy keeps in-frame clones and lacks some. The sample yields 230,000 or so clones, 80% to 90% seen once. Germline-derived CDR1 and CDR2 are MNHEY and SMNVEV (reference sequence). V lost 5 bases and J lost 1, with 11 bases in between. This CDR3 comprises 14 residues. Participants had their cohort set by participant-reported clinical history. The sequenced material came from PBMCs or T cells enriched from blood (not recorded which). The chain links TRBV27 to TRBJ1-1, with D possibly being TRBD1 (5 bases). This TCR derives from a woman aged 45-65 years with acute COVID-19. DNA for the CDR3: TGTGCCAGCAGTCCATTAACAGGGAACACTGAAGCTTTCTTT. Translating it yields CASSPLTGNTEAFF.